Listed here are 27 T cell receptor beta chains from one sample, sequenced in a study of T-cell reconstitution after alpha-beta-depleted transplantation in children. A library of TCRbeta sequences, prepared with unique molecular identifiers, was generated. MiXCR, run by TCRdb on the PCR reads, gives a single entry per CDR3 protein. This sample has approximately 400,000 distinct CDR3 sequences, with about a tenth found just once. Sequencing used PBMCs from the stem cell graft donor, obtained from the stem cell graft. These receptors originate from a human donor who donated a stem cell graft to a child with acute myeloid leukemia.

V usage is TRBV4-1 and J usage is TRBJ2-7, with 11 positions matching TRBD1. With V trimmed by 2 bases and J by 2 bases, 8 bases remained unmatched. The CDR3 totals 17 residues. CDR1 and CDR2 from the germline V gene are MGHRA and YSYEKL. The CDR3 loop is CASSQTMGQGVTYEQYF. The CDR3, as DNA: TGCGCCAGCAGCCAAACCATGGGACAGGGGGTCACCTACGAGCAGTACTTC.

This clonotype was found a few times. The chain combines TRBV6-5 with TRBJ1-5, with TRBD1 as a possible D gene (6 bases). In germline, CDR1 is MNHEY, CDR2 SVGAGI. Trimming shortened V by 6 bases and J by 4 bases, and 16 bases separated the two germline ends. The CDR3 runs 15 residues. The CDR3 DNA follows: TGTGCCAGCAGCCTGGAAAGGGGGGGAAATCAGCCCCAGCATTTT. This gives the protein CASSLERGGNQPQHF.

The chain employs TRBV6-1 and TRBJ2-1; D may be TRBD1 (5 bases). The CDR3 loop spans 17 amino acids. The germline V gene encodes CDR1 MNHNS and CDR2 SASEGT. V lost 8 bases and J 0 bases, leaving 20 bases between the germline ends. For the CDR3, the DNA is TGTGCCAGCTGGAAGGGGCTTCAAGAACCCTCCTACAATGAGCAGTTCTTC. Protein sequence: CASWKGLQEPSYNEQFF.

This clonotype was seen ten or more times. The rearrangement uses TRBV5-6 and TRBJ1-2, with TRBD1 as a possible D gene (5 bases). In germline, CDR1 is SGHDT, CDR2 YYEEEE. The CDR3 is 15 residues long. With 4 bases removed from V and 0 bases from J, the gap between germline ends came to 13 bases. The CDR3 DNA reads TGTGCCAGCAGCCGAACGGGACGGACTAACTATGGCTACACCTTC. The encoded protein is CASSRTGRTNYGYTF.

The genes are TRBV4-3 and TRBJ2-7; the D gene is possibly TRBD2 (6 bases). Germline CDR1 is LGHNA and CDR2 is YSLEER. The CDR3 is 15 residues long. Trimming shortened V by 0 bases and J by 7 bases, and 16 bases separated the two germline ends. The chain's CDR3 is CASSQDGRESGEQYF. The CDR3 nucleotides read TGCGCCAGCAGCCAAGATGGCCGGGAGTCGGGTGAGCAGTACTTC.

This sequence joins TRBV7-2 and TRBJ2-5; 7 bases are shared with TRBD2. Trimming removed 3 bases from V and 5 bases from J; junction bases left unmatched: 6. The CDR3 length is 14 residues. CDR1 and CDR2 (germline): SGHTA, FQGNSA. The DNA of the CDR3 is TGTGCCAGCAGCTTCGCGGGAGTGGGGGAGACCCAGTACTTC. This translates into CASSFAGVGETQYF.

The CDR3 protein is CASSFGVTSSYNSPLHF. The CDR3 DNA reads as TGTGCCAGCAGTTTTGGCGTCACGAGCTCCTATAATTCACCCCTCCACTTT. The chain has TRBV12-3 or TRBV12-4 and TRBJ1-6; D ambiguous. The CDR3 loop spans 17 amino acids. V lost 3 bases to trimming and J lost 0 bases, with 12 bases between them.

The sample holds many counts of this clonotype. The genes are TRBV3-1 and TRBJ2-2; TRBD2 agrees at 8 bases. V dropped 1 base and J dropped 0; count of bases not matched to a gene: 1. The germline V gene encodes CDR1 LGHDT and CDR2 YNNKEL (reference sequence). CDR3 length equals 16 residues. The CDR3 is CASSQVAGSNTGELFF. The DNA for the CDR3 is TGTGCCAGCAGCCAAGTAGCGGGGTCGAACACCGGGGAGCTGTTTTTT.

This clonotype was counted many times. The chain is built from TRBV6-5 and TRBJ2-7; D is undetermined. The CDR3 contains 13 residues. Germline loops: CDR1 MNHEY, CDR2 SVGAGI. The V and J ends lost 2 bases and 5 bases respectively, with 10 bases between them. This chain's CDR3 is CASSYSTGDEQYF. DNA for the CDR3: TGTGCCAGCAGTTACAGTACCGGCGACGAGCAGTACTTC.

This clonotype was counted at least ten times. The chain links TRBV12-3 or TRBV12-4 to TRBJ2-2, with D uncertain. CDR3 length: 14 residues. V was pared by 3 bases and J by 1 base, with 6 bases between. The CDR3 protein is CASSFSVNTGELFF. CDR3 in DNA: TGTGCCAGCAGTTTTTCTGTGAACACCGGGGAGCTGTTTTTT.

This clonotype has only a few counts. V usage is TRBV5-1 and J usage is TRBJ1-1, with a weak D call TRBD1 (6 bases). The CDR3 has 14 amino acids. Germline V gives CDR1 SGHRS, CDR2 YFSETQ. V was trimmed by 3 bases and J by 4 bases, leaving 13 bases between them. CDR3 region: CASSWGVQGTEAFF. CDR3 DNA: TGCGCCAGCAGCTGGGGCGTACAGGGCACTGAAGCTTTCTTT.

CDR3 residues: CATSRVASGHYNEQFF. The CDR3 DNA is TGTGCCACCAGCAGAGTTGCTAGCGGCCATTACAATGAGCAGTTCTTC. The rearrangement uses TRBV15 and TRBJ2-1; TRBD2 agrees at 7 bases. CDR1 and CDR2 (germline): LNHNV, YYDKDF (reference sequence). The CDR3 runs 16 residues. Trimming cost V 1 base and J 4 bases; bases outside gene matches: 7.

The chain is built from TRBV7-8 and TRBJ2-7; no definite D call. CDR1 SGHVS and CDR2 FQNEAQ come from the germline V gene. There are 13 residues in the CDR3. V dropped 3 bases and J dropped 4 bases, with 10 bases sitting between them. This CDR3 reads CASSFRQTYEQYF. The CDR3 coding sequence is TGTGCCAGCAGCTTTAGACAAACTTACGAGCAGTACTTC. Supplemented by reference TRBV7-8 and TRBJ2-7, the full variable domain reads GAGVSQSPRYKVAKRGQDVALRCDPISGHVSLFWYQQALGQGPEFLTYFQNEAQLDKSGLPSDRFFAERPEGSVSTLKIQRTQQEDSAVYLCASSFRQTYEQYFGPGTRLTVT.

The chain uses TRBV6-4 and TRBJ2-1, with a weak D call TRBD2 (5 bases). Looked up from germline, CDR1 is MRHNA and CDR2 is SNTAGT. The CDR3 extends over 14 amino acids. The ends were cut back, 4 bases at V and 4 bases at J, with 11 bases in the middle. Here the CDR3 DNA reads TGTGCCAGCAGTGGGGGAGACCCTTACAATGAGCAGTTCTTC. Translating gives CASSGGDPYNEQFF.

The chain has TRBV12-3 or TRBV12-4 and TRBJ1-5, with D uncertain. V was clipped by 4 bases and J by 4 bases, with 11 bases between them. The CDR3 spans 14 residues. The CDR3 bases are TGTGCCAGCAGTTACGACCGATTTAATCAGCCCCAGCATTTT. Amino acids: CASSYDRFNQPQHF.

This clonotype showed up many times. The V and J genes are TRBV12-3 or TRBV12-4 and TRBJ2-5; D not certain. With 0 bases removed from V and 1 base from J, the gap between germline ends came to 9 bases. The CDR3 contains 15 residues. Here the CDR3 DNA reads TGTGCCAGCAGTTTAGCGCCCACCCCCCAAGAGACCCAGTACTTC. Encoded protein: CASSLAPTPQETQYF.

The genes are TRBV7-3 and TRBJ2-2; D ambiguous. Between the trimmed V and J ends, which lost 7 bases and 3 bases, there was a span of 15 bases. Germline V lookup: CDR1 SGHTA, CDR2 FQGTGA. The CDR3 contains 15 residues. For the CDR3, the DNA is TGTGCCAGCACCCTGGACCCGGTAGACACCGGGGAGCTGTTTTTT. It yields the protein CASTLDPVDTGELFF.

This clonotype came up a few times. This CDR3 reads CASRAGTVNTGELFF. CDR3 nucleotide sequence: TGCGCCAGCAGGGCGGGGACAGTGAACACCGGGGAGCTGTTTTTT. The chain joins TRBV5-1 to TRBJ2-2, with D perhaps matching TRBD1 (7 bases). This CDR3 comprises 15 residues. Trimming cost V 5 bases and J 1 base, with 12 bases left between them. CDR1 is SGHRS, CDR2 YFSETQ, per germline. The variable domain in full, with the rest retrieved from reference TRBV5-1 and TRBJ2-2, is KAGVTQTPRYLIKTRGQQVTLSCSPISGHRSVSWYQQTPGQGLQFLFEYFSETQRNKGNFPGRFSGRQFSNSRSEMNVSTLELGDSALYLCASRAGTVNTGELFFGEGSRLTVL.

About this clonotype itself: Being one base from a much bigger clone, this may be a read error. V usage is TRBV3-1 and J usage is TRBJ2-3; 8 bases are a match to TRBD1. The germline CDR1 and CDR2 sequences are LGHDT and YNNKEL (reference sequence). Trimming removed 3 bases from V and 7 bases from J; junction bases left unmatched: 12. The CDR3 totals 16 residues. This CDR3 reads CASSHAGQGKGYTQYF. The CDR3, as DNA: TGTGCCAGCAGCCACGCTGGACAGGGCAAGGGATATACGCAGTATTTT.

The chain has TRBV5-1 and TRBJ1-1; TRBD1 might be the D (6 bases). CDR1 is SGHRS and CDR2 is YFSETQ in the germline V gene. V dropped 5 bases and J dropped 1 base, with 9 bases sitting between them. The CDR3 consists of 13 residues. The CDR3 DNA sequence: TGCGCCAGCAGGGGGGCCCCGAACACTGAAGCTTTCTTT. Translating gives CASRGAPNTEAFF.

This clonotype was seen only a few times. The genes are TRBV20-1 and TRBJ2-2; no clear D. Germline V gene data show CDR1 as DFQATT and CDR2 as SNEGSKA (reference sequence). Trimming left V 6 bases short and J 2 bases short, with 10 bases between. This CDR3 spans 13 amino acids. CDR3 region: CSARSANTGELFF. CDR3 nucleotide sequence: TGCAGTGCCCGGTCGGCTAACACCGGGGAGCTGTTTTTT.

DNA of the CDR3: TGTGCCAGCAGTCTAGGACTGATCTACGAGCAGTACGTC. Protein sequence: CASSLGLIYEQYV. This chain joins TRBV12-3 or TRBV12-4 and TRBJ2-7; a weak D match, TRBD2 (5 bases). The CDR3 sequence is 13 residues long. Between the trimmed V and J ends, which lost 5 bases and 3 bases, there was a span of 11 bases.

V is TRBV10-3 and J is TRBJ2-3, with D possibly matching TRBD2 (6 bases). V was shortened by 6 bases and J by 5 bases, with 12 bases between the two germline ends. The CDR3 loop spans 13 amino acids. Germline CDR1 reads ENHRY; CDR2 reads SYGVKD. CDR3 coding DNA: TGTGCCATCAGCGCCCCCGGGGGAGATACGCAGTATTTT. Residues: CAISAPGGDTQYF.

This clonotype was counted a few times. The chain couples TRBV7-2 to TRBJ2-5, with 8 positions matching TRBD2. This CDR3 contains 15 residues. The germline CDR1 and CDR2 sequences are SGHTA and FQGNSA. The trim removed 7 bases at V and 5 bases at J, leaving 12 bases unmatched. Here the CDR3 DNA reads TGTGCCAGCAATCCCGGGGGACTAGTGAGTGAGACCCAGTACTTC. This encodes CASNPGGLVSETQYF.

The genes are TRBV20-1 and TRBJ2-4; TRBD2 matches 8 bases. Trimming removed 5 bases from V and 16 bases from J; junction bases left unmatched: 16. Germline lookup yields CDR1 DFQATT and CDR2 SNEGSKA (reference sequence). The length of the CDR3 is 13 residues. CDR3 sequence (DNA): TGCAGTGCTTTGTCGCCTAGCGGGTGGGAAGCTTACTTC. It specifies CSALSPSGWEAYF.

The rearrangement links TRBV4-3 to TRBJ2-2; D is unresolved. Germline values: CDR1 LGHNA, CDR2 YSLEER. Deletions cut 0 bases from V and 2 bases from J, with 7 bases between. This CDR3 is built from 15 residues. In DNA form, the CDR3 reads TGCGCCAGCAGCCAAGAGTCCGGAAACACCGGGGAGCTGTTTTTT. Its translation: CASSQESGNTGELFF.

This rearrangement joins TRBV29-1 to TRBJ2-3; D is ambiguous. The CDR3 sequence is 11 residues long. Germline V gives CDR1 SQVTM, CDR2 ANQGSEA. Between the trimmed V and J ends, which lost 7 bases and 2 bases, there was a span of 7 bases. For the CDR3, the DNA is TGCAGCGGCAAGTTCACAGATACGCAGTATTTT. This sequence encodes CSGKFTDTQYF.